The 2 T cell receptor beta chains given below trace back to one sample, sequenced in a study of blood T cell repertoires in COVID-19. This table comes from immunoSEQ multiplex PCR, and its TCRdb copy is limited to in-frame clones, with some not included. The sample consists of around 230,000 clones, around 84% of them appearing once. Sequencing was carried out using peripheral blood. These receptor sequences come from a man aged 35 to 55 who had recovered from COVID-19.

V usage is TRBV27 and J usage is TRBJ1-2; the match to TRBD1 covers 9 bases. The ends lost 3 bases at V and 5 bases at J; junction bases unmatched: 4. Germline-derived CDR1 and CDR2 are MNHEY and SMNVEV (reference sequence). This CDR3 contains 14 residues. Here the CDR3 reads CASSFQDRGYGYTF. CDR3 in DNA: TGTGCCAGCAGTTTCCAAGACAGGGGGTATGGCTACACCTTC.

The chain uses TRBV6-5 and TRBJ1-2, with D possibly being TRBD1 (5 bases). With 7 bases removed from V and 4 bases from J, the gap between germline ends came to 16 bases. Germline-derived CDR1 and CDR2 are MNHEY and SVGAGI. CDR3 length: 14 amino acids. CDR3 nucleotides: TGTGCCAGCATGAAGGGGCGCTCTTTCTATGGCTACACCTTC. Translating gives CASMKGRSFYGYTF.